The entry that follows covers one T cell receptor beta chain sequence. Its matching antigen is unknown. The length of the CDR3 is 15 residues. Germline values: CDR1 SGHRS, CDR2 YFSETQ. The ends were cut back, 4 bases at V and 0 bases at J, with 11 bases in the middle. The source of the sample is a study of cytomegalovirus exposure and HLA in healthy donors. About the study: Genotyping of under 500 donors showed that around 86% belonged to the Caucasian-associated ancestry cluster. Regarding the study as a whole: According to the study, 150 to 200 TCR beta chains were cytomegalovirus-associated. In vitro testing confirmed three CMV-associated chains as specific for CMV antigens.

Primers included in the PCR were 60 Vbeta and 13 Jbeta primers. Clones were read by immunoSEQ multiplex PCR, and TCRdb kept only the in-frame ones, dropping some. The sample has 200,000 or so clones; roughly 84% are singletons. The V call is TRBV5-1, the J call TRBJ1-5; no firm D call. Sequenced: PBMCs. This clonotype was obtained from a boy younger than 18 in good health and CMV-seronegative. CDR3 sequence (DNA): TGCGCCAGCAGCGTGGACGGTTATAGCAATCAGCCCCAGCATTTT. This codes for CASSVDGYSNQPQHF.